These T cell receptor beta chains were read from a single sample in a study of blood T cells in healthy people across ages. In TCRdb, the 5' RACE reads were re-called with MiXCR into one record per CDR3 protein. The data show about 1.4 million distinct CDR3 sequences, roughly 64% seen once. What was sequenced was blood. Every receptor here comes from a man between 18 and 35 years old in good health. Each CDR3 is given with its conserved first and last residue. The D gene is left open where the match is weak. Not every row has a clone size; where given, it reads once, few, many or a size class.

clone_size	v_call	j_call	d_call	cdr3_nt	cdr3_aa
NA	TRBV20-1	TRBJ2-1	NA	TGCAGTGCTAGTGGTCGATCCGGGACATACAATGAGCAGTTCTTC	CSASGRSGTYNEQFF
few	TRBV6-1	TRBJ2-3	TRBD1	TGTGCCAGCTTGGACAGGCGGAGGTTGACAGATACGCAGTATTTT	CASLDRRRLTDTQYF
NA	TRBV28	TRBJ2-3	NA	TGTGCCAGCACGACCCAGGGATACACAGATACGCAGTATTTT	CASTTQGYTDTQYF
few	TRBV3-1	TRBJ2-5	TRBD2	TGTGCCACACTAGCGGGAGGAGAGACCCAGTACTTC	CATLAGGETQYF
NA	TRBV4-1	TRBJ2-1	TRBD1	TGCGCCAGCAGCCGACGACAGGGTGACGGCCACAATGAGCAGTTCTTC	CASSRRQGDGHNEQFF
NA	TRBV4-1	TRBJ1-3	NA	TGCGCCAGCAGCCCGGTATTCTCTGGAAACACCATATATTTT	CASSPVFSGNTIYF
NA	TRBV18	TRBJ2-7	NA	TGTGCCAGCTCACAAACGAACCCCGGGACGGCCAACTACGAGCAGTACTTC	CASSQTNPGTANYEQYF
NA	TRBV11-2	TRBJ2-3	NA	TGTGCCAGCAGCTTAGGGCAGGGGTTTGGCACAGATACGCAGTATTTT	CASSLGQGFGTDTQYF
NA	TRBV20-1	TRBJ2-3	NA	TGCAGTGCTCGCGAAGGACTCGTAGATACGCAGTATTTT	CSAREGLVDTQYF
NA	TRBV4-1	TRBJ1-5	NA	TGCGCCAGCAGCCAAGATCCCCTCAATCAGCCCCAGCATTTT	CASSQDPLNQPQHF
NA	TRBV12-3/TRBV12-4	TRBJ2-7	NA	TGTGCCAACAGTTTATACGACACCCCCTACGAGCAGTACTTC	CANSLYDTPYEQYF
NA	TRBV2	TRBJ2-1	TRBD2	TGTGCCAGCAGTACGGGACTAGCTTACAATGAGCAGTTCTTC	CASSTGLAYNEQFF
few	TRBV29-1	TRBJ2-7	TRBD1	TGCAGCGTTGAAGACGGGGCAGGGGGTCTTTACGAGCAGTACTTC	CSVEDGAGGLYEQYF
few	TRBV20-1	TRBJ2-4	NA	TGCAGTGCCATAGCGGACACCCTAGCCAAAAACATTCAGTACTTC	CSAIADTLAKNIQYF
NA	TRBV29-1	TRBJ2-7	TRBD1	TGCAGCGTTGACCGGGACAGGGACTCCTACGAGCAGTACTTC	CSVDRDRDSYEQYF
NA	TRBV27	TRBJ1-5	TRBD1	TGTGCCAGCAGTTGGGGACAGGGCATGGGGCAGCCCCAGCATTTT	CASSWGQGMGQPQHF
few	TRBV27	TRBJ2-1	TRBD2	TGTGCCAGCAGTCACCTGGGACTAGCGGCCTACAATGAGCAGTTCTTC	CASSHLGLAAYNEQFF
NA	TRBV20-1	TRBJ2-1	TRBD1	TGCAGTGCTCGTTTTACACAGGGGCATGAGCAGTTCTTC	CSARFTQGHEQFF
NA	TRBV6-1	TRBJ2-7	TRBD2	TGTGCCAGCAGAACAATTATAGCGGGAGGGGACGAGCAGTACTTC	CASRTIIAGGDEQYF
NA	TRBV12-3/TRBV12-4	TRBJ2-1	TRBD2	TGTGCCAGCAGGTGGGCGGGAGGGCCATACAATGAGCAGTTCTTC	CASRWAGGPYNEQFF
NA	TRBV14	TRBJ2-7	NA	TGTGCCAGCAGCCACGGACTTCAAGGGAACTACGAGCAGTACTTC	CASSHGLQGNYEQYF
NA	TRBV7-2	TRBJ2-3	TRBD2	TGTGCCAGCAGCTTAGCTGGACTAGCGGCTAGCACAGATACGCAGTATTTT	CASSLAGLAASTDTQYF